Below are 26 T cell receptor beta chains sequenced from a single sample in a study of cytomegalovirus exposure and HLA in healthy donors. PCR amplification relied on 60 Vbeta primers (plus 13 Jbeta primers). Sequencing used immunoSEQ multiplex PCR; TCRdb keeps in-frame clones, though not all of them. This sample has roughly 180,000 clones, with roughly 77% found just once. Material for sequencing was PBMCs. All receptors derive from a woman in her twenties or thirties in good health and CMV-seropositive.

This chain uses TRBV7-6 with TRBJ1-5; 7 positions agree with TRBD1. Germline V gives CDR1 SGHVS, CDR2 FNYEAQ. V was pared by 5 bases and J by 3 bases, with 7 bases of the junction left unmatched. The CDR3 is 15 residues long. The DNA for the CDR3 is TGTGCCAGCAGCGCAACGACAGGGTTCAATCAGCCCCAGCATTTT. Amino acid sequence: CASSATTGFNQPQHF.

The gene calls are TRBV5-5 and TRBJ2-1; perhaps TRBD1 as D (6 bases). There are 18 residues in the CDR3. Per the germline V gene, CDR1 is SGHKS and CDR2 is YYEKEE (reference sequence). The V gene lost 0 bases and the J gene lost 6 bases, with 22 bases spanning the gap. The CDR3 loop is CASSLVPYLYRDGNEQFF. CDR3 nucleotide sequence: TGTGCCAGCAGCTTGGTACCCTATCTATACAGGGATGGCAATGAGCAGTTCTTC.

V is TRBV4-1 and J is TRBJ1-4; TRBD1 agrees at 9 bases. Germline values: CDR1 MGHRA, CDR2 YSYEKL. V was pared by 1 base and J by 7 bases, with 4 bases of the junction left unmatched. This CDR3 spans 15 amino acids. The CDR3 reads CASSQAGTGFEKLFF. As DNA, the CDR3 is TGCGCCAGCAGCCAAGCAGGGACAGGGTTTGAAAAACTGTTTTTT.

V and J are TRBV10-2 and TRBJ2-4; D possibly corresponds to TRBD2 (5 bases). CDR1 is WSHSY and CDR2 is SAAADI in the germline V gene. The CDR3 is 11 residues long. V shed 6 bases and J shed 5 bases, with 5 bases lying between them. The CDR3 region is CASRRENIQYF. For the CDR3, the DNA is TGCGCCAGCAGGCGGGAAAACATTCAGTACTTC.

The chain recombines TRBV9 with TRBJ1-2, with D possibly being TRBD1 (6 bases). Looked up from germline, CDR1 is SGDLS and CDR2 is YYNGEE. The CDR3 extends over 14 amino acids. With 2 bases removed from V and 4 bases from J, the gap between germline ends came to 12 bases. The CDR3 coding sequence is TGTGCCAGCAGCGTGGGAGACAGGTCCTATGGCTACACCTTC. The encoded protein is CASSVGDRSYGYTF.

This chain connects TRBV27 to TRBJ2-3; 11 nucleotides agree with TRBD2. The length of the CDR3 is 19 residues. Germline CDR1 is MNHEY and CDR2 is SMNVEV (reference sequence). The trim removed 4 bases at V and 4 bases at J, leaving 16 bases unmatched. CDR3 sequence (DNA): TGTGCCAGCAGTTCAACGATCCACCGACTAGCGGGACCCCCAGATACGCAGTATTTT. It yields the protein CASSSTIHRLAGPPDTQYF.

V is TRBV6-1 and J is TRBJ1-4, with a possible D match to TRBD1 (5 bases). The germline V gene has CDR1 MNHNS and CDR2 SASEGT. This CDR3 is 16 amino acids long. V was clipped by 2 bases and J by 0 bases, with 10 bases between them. Here the CDR3 DNA reads TGTGCCAGCAGTGAAATTGGAGGGGCAACTAATGAAAAACTGTTTTTT. This gives the protein CASSEIGGATNEKLFF.

The rearrangement uses TRBV28 and TRBJ2-5, with 9 bases aligning to TRBD1. Germline assignment: CDR1 MDHEN and CDR2 SYDVKM. V trimming: 4 bases; J trimming: 6 bases; junction bases outside the gene matches: 9. This CDR3 comprises 15 residues. DNA for the CDR3: TGTGCCAGCAGTTCGCCCGGGACAGGGAGGAAGACCCAGTACTTC. It yields the protein CASSSPGTGRKTQYF.

This sequence joins TRBV27 and TRBJ2-3; 8 bases are a match to TRBD1. From germline, CDR1 is MNHEY and CDR2 SMNVEV (reference sequence). This CDR3 is 15 amino acids long. The ends lost 5 bases at V and 1 base at J; junction bases unmatched: 5. The chain's CDR3 is CASSVDRGGTDTQYF. CDR3 nucleotide sequence: TGTGCCAGCAGTGTAGACAGGGGAGGCACAGATACGCAGTATTTT.

CDR3 bases: TGTGCCAGCAAACAAGGAGATAGCAATCAGCCCCAGCATTTT. Translation: CASKQGDSNQPQHF. This chain joins TRBV5-5 and TRBJ1-5; D remains ambiguous. Germline values: CDR1 SGHKS, CDR2 YYEKEE (reference sequence). The CDR3 has 14 residues. The V end lost 6 bases, the J end lost 0 bases, and 10 bases lay between the germline ends. Full variable domain (remainder filled in from reference TRBV5-5 and TRBJ1-5): DAGVTQSPTHLIKTRGQQVTLRCSPISGHKSVSWYQQVLGQGPQFIFQYYEKEERGRGNFPDRFSARQFPNYSSELNVNALLLGDSALYLCASKQGDSNQPQHFGDGTRLSIL.

The chain recombines TRBV11-3 with TRBJ1-1; a weak D match, TRBD1 (5 bases). Germline CDR1 SGHNT, CDR2 YENEEA. The V and J ends lost 5 bases and 8 bases respectively, with 12 bases between them. The CDR3 runs 12 residues. The CDR3 DNA follows: TGTGCCAGCAGCCTAGGGACTTTCGAAGCTTTCTTT. Translating gives CASSLGTFEAFF.

This clone was picked up a small number of times. The CDR3 region has the DNA TGTGCCAGCAGCCCGACCCCGGGGACCTACAATGAGCAGTTCTTC. As protein: CASSPTPGTYNEQFF. The genes are TRBV7-2 and TRBJ2-1; D is possibly TRBD2 (5 bases). Germline CDR1 is SGHTA and CDR2 is FQGNSA. V was clipped by 5 bases and J by 2 bases, with 13 bases between them. This CDR3 comprises 15 residues. Combining the CDR3 with reference TRBV7-2 and TRBJ2-1 gives the whole variable domain GAGVSQSPSNKVTEKGKDVELRCDPISGHTALYWYRQSLGQGLEFLIYFQGNSAPDKSGLPSDRFSAERTGGSVSTLTIQRTQQEDSAVYLCASSPTPGTYNEQFFGPGTRLTVL.

The chain couples TRBV2 to TRBJ1-1, with D perhaps matching TRBD1 (5 bases). The CDR3 extends over 15 amino acids. Looked up from germline, CDR1 is SNHLY and CDR2 is FYNNEI. V lost 3 bases and J lost 3, with 14 bases in between. Here the CDR3 reads CASSEGSGWDTEAFF. DNA of the CDR3: TGTGCCAGCAGTGAGGGGTCAGGGTGGGACACTGAAGCTTTCTTT.

The chain is built from TRBV6-5 and TRBJ1-2; possibly TRBD1 for D (6 bases). The CDR3 totals 14 residues. V lost 6 bases, J lost 4 bases, and 15 bases lay in between. Germline values: CDR1 MNHEY, CDR2 SVGAGI. CDR3 sequence reads: CASRRSGTTYGYTF. The CDR3 DNA is TGTGCCAGCAGACGCTCCGGGACAACCTATGGCTACACCTTC.

V gene TRBV12-1 combines with J gene TRBJ2-2; TRBD2 reflects the table's D call only, with no check against the DNA. TRBV12-1 is assigned pseudogene status. This CDR3 is 17 amino acids long. Here the CDR3 DNA reads TGTGCCAGCAGCTTTGAACTAGCGGGGGGGCTCACCGGGGAGCTGTTTTTT. Translated, it gives CASSFELAGGLTGELFF.

Details on this clone: Sequence at one end of the junction differs from germline and may be a read error. The chain links TRBV7-8 to TRBJ2-7, with 7 positions matching TRBD1. Germline CDR1 is SGHVS and CDR2 is FQNEAQ. The CDR3 contains 11 residues. For the CDR3, the DNA is TGTGCCAGCAGCTCGGGACAGCATGTAGACTTC. It encodes CASSSGQHVDF.

V and J are TRBV30 and TRBJ2-7; 7 nucleotides agree with TRBD1. This CDR3 has 16 amino acids. Germline CDR1 is GTSNPN and CDR2 is SVGIG (reference sequence). With 3 bases clipped from V and 7 bases from J, the junction kept 18 bases outside the gene matches. The DNA of the CDR3 is TGTGCCTGGAGCAGCGTTCGGGACAGCTTACCTACAGAGCAGTACTTC. The encoded protein is CAWSSVRDSLPTEQYF.

The V and J genes are TRBV2 and TRBJ2-3, with TRBD2 identical over 10 bases. The CDR3 extends over 14 amino acids. V lost 4 bases to trimming and J lost 6 bases; unmatched junction nucleotides: 4. The germline V gene has CDR1 SNHLY and CDR2 FYNNEI. The CDR3 spells CASSALTSGDTQYF. CDR3 bases: TGTGCCAGCAGTGCATTGACTAGCGGGGATACGCAGTATTTT.

V usage is TRBV6-5 and J usage is TRBJ2-1, with 7 bases fitting TRBD1. J gave up 5 bases and V 6 bases, and 10 bases lay outside the gene matches. From germline, CDR1 is MNHEY and CDR2 SVGAGI. The CDR3 loop spans 15 amino acids. CDR3 sequence (DNA): TGTGCCAGCAGCGCCGGCAGGGGGAGTCACAATGAGCAGTTCTTC. It is translated as CASSAGRGSHNEQFF.

The CDR3 DNA sequence: TGTGCCAGCAGCCTAGACCCGCCCAGAACCGGGGAGCTGTTTTTT. Its translation: CASSLDPPRTGELFF. The genes are TRBV7-2 and TRBJ2-2, with no clear D. Trimming cost V 5 bases and J 5 bases, with 15 bases left between them. Germline V gives CDR1 SGHTA, CDR2 FQGNSA. The CDR3 is made up of 15 amino acids. Full variable domain (rest looked up from reference TRBV7-2 and TRBJ2-2): GAGVSQSPSNKVTEKGKDVELRCDPISGHTALYWYRQSLGQGLEFLIYFQGNSAPDKSGLPSDRFSAERTGGSVSTLTIQRTQQEDSAVYLCASSLDPPRTGELFFGEGSRLTVL.

The CDR3 DNA reads TGTGCCAGCAGCTTAGGTGTCAGGGCAAGCACAGATACGCAGTATTTT. Its protein product is CASSLGVRASTDTQYF. This sequence joins TRBV7-2 and TRBJ2-3; maybe TRBD1 (5 bases). Per the germline V gene, CDR1 is SGHTA and CDR2 is FQGNSA. V lost 1 base and J 0 bases, leaving 11 bases between the germline ends. The CDR3 is 16 amino acids.

This sequence joins TRBV4-3 and TRBJ2-2, with 7 positions matching TRBD2. This CDR3 has 16 residues. Germline values: CDR1 LGHNA, CDR2 YSLEER. V gave up 8 bases and J gave up 1 base; unmatched junction bases: 10. The CDR3: CASGGESGMNTGELFF. The CDR3 region has the DNA TGCGCCAGCGGAGGGGAAAGCGGGATGAACACCGGGGAGCTGTTTTTT.

The V and J genes are TRBV6-1 and TRBJ2-3; 7 bases map to TRBD2. J gave up 0 bases and V 6 bases, and 6 bases lay outside the gene matches. Germline V gene data show CDR1 as MNHNS and CDR2 as SASEGT. The CDR3 spans 15 residues. CDR3 sequence (DNA): TGTGCCAGCAGAAAAGCGGGGCCTAGCACAGATACGCAGTATTTT. Protein sequence: CASRKAGPSTDTQYF.

The CDR3 protein is CASSAQDRDTYEQYF. Here the CDR3 DNA reads TGTGCCAGCAGCGCCCAGGACAGGGACACCTACGAGCAGTACTTC. This rearrangement joins TRBV7-9 to TRBJ2-7; 8 bases align to TRBD1. The CDR3 sequence is 15 residues long. The germline V gene has CDR1 SEHNR and CDR2 FQNEAQ (reference sequence). Trimming took 5 bases from V and 2 from J; bases not matched to a gene: 8.

This sequence joins TRBV7-9 and TRBJ2-2, with D perhaps matching TRBD2 (6 bases). Germline CDR1 and CDR2: SEHNR and FQNEAQ (reference sequence). Trimming took off 3 bases at V and 7 bases at J, with 15 bases between the two ends. The CDR3 covers 15 residues. CDR3 protein: CASSFLGGADGELFF. CDR3 DNA sequence: TGTGCCAGCAGCTTCCTAGGAGGGGCCGACGGGGAGCTGTTTTTT.

The chain couples TRBV9 to TRBJ2-3; 8 bases are a match to TRBD2. Germline-derived CDR1 and CDR2 are SGDLS and YYNGEE. The CDR3 loop spans 13 amino acids. V was clipped by 3 bases and J by 8 bases; unmatched bases: 5. CDR3 coding DNA: TGTGCCAGCAGCGCCAATAGCGGGGTTACGCAGTATTTT. It translates to CASSANSGVTQYF. The whole variable domain, filled in from reference TRBV9 and TRBJ2-3, reads DSGVTQTPKHLITATGQRVTLRCSPRSGDLSVYWYQQSLDQGLQFLIQYYNGEERAKGNILERFSAQQFPDLHSELNLSSLELGDSALYFCASSANSGVTQYFGPGTRLTVL.